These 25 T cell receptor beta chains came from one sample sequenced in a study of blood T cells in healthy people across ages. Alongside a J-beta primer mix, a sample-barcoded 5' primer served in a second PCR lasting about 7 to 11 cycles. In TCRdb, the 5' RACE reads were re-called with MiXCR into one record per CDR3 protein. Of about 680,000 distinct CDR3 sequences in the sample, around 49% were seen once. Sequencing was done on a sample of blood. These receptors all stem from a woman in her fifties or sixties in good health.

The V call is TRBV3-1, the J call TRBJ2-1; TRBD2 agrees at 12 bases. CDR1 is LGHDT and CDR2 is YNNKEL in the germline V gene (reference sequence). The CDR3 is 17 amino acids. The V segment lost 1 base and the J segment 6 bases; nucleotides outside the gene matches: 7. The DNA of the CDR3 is TGTGCCAGCAGCCAAGCCGGACTAGCGGGAATAGGCAATGAGCAGTTCTTC. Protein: CASSQAGLAGIGNEQFF.

In DNA form, the CDR3 reads TGCGCCAGCAGCTTGAGGGCTAGCGGCCAAGGCATTCAGTACTTC. Its protein product is CASSLRASGQGIQYF. V is TRBV5-1 and J is TRBJ2-4, with 7 bases matching TRBD2. Losses at the gene ends were 1 base for V and 9 bases for J; bases not matched to a gene: 10. The CDR3 length is 15 residues. Germline loops: CDR1 SGHRS, CDR2 YFSETQ.

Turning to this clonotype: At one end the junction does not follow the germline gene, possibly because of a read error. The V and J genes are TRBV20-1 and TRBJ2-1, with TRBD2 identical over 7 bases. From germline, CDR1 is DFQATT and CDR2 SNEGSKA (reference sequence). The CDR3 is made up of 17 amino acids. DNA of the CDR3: TGCAGTGCTCGAGATCGCACTAGCGATGATGATCGTAATGAGCAGTTCTTC. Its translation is CSARDRTSDDDRNEQFF.

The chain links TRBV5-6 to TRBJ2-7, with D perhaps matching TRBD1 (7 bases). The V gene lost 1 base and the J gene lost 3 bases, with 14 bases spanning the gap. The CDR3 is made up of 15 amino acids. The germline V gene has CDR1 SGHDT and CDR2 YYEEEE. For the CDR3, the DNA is TGTGCCAGCAGCTTGACCGGAGGGGGCGGCTACGAGCAGTACTTC. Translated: CASSLTGGGGYEQYF.

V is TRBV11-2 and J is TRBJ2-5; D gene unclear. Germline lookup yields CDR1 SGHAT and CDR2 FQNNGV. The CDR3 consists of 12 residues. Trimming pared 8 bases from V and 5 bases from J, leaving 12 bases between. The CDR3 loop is CASRRGSETQYF. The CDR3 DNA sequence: TGTGCCAGCCGGCGTGGGTCGGAGACCCAGTACTTC.

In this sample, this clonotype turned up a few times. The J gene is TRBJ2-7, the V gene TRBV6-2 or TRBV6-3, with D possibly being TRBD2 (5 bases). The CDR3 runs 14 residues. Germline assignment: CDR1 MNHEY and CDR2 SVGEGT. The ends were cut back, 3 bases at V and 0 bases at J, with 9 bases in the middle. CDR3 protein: CASSYGLSSYEQYF. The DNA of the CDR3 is TGTGCCAGCAGTTATGGACTGAGCTCCTACGAGCAGTACTTC.

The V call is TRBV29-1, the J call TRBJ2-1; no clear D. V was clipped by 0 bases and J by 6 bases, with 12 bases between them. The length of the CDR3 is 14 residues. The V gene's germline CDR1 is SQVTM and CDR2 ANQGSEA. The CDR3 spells CSVEEGPRSNEQFF. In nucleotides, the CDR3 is TGCAGCGTTGAAGAGGGTCCTAGATCCAATGAGCAGTTCTTC.

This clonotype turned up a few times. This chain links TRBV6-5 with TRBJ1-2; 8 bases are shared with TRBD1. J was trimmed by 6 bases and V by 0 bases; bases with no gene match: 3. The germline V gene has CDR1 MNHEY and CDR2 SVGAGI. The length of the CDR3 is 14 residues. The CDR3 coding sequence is TGTGCCAGCAGTTACTCGAGACAGGGGAATGGCTACACCTTC. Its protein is CASSYSRQGNGYTF.

CDR3 sequence: CASSPKDEAFF. CDR3 in DNA: TGTGCCAGCAGTCCCAAGGATGAAGCTTTCTTT. The chain recombines TRBV12-3 or TRBV12-4 with TRBJ1-1, with no clear D. The CDR3 is 11 amino acids. Between the trimmed V and J ends, which lost 5 bases and 7 bases, there was a span of 8 bases.

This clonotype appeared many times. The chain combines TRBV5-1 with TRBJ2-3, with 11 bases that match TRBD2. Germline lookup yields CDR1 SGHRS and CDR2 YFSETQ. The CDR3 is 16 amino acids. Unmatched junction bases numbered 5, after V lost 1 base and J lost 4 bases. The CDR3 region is CASSLKTSGGPDTQYF. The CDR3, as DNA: TGCGCCAGCAGCTTGAAAACTAGCGGGGGACCAGATACGCAGTATTTT. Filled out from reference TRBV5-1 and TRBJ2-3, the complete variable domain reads KAGVTQTPRYLIKTRGQQVTLSCSPISGHRSVSWYQQTPGQGLQFLFEYFSETQRNKGNFPGRFSGRQFSNSRSEMNVSTLELGDSALYLCASSLKTSGGPDTQYFGPGTRLTVL.

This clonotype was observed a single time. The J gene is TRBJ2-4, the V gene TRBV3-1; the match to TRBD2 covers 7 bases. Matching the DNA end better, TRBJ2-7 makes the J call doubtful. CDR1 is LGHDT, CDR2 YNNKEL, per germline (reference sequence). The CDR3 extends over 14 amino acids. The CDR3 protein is CASAPPGLDYEQYF. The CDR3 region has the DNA TGTGCCAGCGCACCCCCTGGACTAGACTACGAGCAGTACTTC.

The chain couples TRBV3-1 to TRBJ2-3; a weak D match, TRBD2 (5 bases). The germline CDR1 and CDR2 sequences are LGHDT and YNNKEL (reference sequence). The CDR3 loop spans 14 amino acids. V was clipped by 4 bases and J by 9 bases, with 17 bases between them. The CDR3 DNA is TGTGCCAGCAGCCTAATCGGGGTGTCGGAGACGCAGTATTTT. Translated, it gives CASSLIGVSETQYF.

In nucleotides, the CDR3 is TGTGCCAGCAGTTTGAGGGGGCTTAGCGGGATGGACAATGAGCAGTTCTTC. It specifies CASSLRGLSGMDNEQFF. The gene calls are TRBV12-3 or TRBV12-4 and TRBJ2-1; D possibly corresponds to TRBD2 (8 bases). With 3 bases removed from V and 5 bases from J, the gap between germline ends came to 20 bases. The CDR3 has 17 residues.

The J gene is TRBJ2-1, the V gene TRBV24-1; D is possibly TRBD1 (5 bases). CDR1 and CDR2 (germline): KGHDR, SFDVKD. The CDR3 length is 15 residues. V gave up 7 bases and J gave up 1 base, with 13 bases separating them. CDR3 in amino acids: CATSDSPPSYNEQFF. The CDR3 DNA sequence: TGTGCCACCAGCGACAGCCCTCCGTCCTACAATGAGCAGTTCTTC.

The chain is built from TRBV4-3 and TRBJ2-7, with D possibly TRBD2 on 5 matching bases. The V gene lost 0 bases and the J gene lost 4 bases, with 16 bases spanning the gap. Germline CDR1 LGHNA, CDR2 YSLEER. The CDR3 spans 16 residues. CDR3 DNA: TGCGCCAGCAGCCAAGATCGGGGAACGACCGATTACGAGCAGTACTTC. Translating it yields CASSQDRGTTDYEQYF.

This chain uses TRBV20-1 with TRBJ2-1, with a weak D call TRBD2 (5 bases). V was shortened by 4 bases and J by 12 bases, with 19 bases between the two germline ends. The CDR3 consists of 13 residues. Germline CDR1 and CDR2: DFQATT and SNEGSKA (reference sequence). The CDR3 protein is CSATSTLNIGQFF. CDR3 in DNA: TGCAGTGCTACTAGCACTCTTAATATTGGGCAGTTCTTC.

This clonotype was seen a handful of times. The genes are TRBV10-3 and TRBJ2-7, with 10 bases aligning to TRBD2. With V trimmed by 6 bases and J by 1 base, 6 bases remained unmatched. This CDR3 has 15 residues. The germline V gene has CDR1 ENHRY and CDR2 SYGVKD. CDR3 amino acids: CAISPSGSRSYEQYF. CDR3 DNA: TGTGCCATCAGCCCTAGCGGGAGTCGGTCCTACGAGCAGTACTTC.

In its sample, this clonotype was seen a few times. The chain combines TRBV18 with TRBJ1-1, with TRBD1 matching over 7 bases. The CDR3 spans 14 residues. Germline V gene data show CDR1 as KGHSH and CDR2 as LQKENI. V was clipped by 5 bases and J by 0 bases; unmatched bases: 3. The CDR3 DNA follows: TGTGCCAGCTCAGTGACAGGGTTGAACACTGAAGCTTTCTTT. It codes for CASSVTGLNTEAFF.

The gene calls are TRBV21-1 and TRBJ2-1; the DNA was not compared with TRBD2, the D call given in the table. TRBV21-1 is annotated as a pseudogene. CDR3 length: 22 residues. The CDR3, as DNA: TGTGCCAGCAGCAAAGAGCAGGAGCAGGACGAGCCTTGTAGTACCAAGATCAATGAGCAGTTCTTC. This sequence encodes CASSKEQEQDEPCSTKINEQFF.

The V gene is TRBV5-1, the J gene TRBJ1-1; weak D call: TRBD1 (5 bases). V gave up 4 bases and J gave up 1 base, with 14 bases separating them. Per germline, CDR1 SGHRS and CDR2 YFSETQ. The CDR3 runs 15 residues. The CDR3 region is CASSKGDLENTEAFF. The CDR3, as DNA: TGCGCCAGCAGCAAAGGGGATTTGGAGAACACTGAAGCTTTCTTT. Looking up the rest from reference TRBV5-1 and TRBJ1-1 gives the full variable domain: KAGVTQTPRYLIKTRGQQVTLSCSPISGHRSVSWYQQTPGQGLQFLFEYFSETQRNKGNFPGRFSGRQFSNSRSEMNVSTLELGDSALYLCASSKGDLENTEAFFGQGTRLTVV.

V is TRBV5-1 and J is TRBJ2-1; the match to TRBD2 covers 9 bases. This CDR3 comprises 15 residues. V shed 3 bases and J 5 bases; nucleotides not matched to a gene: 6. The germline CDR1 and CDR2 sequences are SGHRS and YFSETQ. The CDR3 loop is CASSWGSGRHNEQFF. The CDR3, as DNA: TGCGCCAGCAGCTGGGGAAGCGGGAGGCACAATGAGCAGTTCTTC.

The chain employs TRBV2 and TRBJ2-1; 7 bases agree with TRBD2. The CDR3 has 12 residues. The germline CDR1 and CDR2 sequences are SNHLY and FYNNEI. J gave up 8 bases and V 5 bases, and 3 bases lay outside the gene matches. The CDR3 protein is CASSNRGDEQFF. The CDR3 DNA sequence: TGTGCCAGCAGTAACCGGGGGGATGAGCAGTTCTTC.

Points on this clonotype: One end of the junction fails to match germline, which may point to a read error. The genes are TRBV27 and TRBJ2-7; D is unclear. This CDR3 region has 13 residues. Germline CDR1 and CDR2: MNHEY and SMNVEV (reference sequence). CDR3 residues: CASSLSLAYEQYF. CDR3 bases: TGTGCCAGCAGTTTATCGTTGGCCTATGAGCAGTACTTC.

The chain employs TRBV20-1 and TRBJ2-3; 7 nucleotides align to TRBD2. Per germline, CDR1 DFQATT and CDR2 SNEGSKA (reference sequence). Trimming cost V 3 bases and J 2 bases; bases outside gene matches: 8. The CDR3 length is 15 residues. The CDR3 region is CSASGRERYTDTQYF. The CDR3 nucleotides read TGCAGTGCTAGTGGGCGGGAGAGATACACAGATACGCAGTATTTT.

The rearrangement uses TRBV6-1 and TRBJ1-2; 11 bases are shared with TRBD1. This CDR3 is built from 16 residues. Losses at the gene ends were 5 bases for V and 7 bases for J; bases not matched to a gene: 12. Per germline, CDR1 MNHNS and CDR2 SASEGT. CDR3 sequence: CASSLPGQGESGGYTF. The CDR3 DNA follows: TGTGCCAGCAGTCTACCGGGACAGGGGGAGTCGGGTGGCTACACCTTC.